This TCR beta chain emerged from a study of blood T cell repertoires in COVID-19. For the study at large: PBMCs, B-cell-depleted T cells, or T cells were the source of the cDNA or gDNA that made up the material.

Trimming took 3 bases from V and 6 from J; bases not matched to a gene: 7. The CDR3 runs to 15 residues. In germline, CDR1 is MNHNS, CDR2 SASEGT. Measured with immunoSEQ multiplex PCR; TCRdb has only the in-frame clones, and not every one. The table shows approximately 210,000 clones, with 90% to 95% occurring only once. The sequenced sample was peripheral blood. The chain recombines TRBV6-1 with TRBJ1-2; 10 bases are shared with TRBD1. The TCR originated in a young man with COVID-19, enrolled during active disease. In DNA, the CDR3 is TGTGCCAGCAGTGACGTGGGACAGGGGAGGAATGGCTACACCTTC. It translates to CASSDVGQGRNGYTF.